The TCR beta chain under discussion was sequenced for a study of shared clonotypes between healthy human individuals. Across the study: The donor group consisted of a couple of women and a few men, aged 18 to 49.

In the case of this clone: Its specificity is unknown.

CDR3 length equals 15 residues. Germline V CDR1 and CDR2: MDHEN, SYDVKM. Germline trimming cut 6 bases from V and 4 bases from J; bases unmatched to any gene: 12. The DNA input per sorted-subset replicate PCR was about 0.2 ug, corresponding to some 27,000 T cell genomes. Some clones are missing from TCRdb's copy, which holds only in-frame ones; the method was immunoSEQ multiplex PCR. The sample shows roughly 2.5 million clones, 90% to 95% of them seen only once. Study results and limitations: Specimens sampled were limited to blood, with tissue repertoires likely differing. Estimated richness values were generally larger in naive subsets than in memory subsets.

This rearrangement joins TRBV28 to TRBJ2-7; 7 bases are a match to TRBD2. The sequencing input was naive CD4+ T cells sorted from blood. This sample's subset: CD45RA+ positively selected. This TCR was recovered from a young man in good health. This CDR3 reads CASSSPGGGPYEQYF. In DNA form, the CDR3 reads TGTGCCAGCAGCTCCCCTGGGGGGGGTCCATACGAGCAGTACTTC.